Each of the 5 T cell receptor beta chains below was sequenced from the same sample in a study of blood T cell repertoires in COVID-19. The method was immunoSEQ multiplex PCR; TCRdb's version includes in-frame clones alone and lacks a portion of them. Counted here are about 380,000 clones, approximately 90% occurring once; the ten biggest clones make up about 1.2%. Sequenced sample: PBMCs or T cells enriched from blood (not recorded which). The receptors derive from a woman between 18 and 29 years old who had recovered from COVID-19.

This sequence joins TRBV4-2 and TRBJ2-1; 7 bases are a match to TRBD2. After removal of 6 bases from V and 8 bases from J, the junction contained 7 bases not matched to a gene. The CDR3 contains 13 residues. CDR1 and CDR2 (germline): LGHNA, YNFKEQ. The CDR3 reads CASSPTSSDEQFF. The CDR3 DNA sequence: TGTGCCAGCAGTCCGACTAGCTCCGATGAGCAGTTCTTC.

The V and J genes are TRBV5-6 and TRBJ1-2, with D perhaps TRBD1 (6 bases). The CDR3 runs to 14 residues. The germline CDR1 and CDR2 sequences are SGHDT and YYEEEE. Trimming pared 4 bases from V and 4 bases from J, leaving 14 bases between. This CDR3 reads CASSLPGEGYGYTF. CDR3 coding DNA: TGTGCCAGCAGCCTCCCAGGGGAGGGCTATGGCTACACCTTC.

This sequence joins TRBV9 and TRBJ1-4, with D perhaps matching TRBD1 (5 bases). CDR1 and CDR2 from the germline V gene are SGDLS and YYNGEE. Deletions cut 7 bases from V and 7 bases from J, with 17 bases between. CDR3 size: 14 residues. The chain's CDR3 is CASGRLGGVEKLFF. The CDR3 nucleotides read TGTGCCAGCGGGCGACTCGGGGGGGTTGAAAAACTGTTTTTT.

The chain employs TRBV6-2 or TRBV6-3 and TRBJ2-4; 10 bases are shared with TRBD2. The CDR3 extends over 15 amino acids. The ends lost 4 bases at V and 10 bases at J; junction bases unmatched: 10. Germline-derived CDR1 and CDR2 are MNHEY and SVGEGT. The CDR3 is CASSSQGLARSIQYF. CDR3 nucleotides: TGTGCCAGCAGTTCCCAGGGACTAGCGCGTTCTATTCAGTACTTC.

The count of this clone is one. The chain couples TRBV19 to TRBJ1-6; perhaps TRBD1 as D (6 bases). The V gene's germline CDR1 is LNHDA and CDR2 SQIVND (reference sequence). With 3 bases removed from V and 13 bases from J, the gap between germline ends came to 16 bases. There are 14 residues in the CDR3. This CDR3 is CASSIETGLSPLHF. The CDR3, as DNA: TGTGCCAGTAGTATCGAGACAGGCCTATCTCCCCTCCACTTT. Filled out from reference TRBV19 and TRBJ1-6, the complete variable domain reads DGGITQSPKYLFRKEGQNVTLSCEQNLNHDAMYWYRQDPGQGLRLIYYSQIVNDFQKGDIAEGYSVSREKKESFPLTVTSAQKNPTAFYLCASSIETGLSPLHFGNGTRLTVT.